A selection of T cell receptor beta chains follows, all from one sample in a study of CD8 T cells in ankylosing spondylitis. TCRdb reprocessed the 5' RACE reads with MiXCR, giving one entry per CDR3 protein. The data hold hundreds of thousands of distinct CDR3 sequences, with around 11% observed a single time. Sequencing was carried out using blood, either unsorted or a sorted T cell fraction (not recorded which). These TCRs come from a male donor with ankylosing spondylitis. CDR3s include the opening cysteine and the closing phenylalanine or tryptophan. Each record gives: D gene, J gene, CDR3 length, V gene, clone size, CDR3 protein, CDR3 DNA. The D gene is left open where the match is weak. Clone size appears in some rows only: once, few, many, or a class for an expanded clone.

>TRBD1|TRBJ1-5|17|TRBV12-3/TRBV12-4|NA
CASSWSGGVNSNQPQHF
TGTGCCAGCAGTTGGTCAGGGGGCGTTAATAGCAATCAGCCCCAGCATTTT
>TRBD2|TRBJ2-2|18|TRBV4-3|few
CASSQDPAGGRRTGELFF
TGCGCCAGCAGCCAAGATCCAGCGGGAGGCCGTAGGACCGGGGAGCTGTTTTTT
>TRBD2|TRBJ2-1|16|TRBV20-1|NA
CSARVAGLAFFDEQFF
TGCAGTGCTAGAGTGGCGGGACTAGCGTTTTTTGATGAGCAGTTCTTC
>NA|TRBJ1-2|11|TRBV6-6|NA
CAGGANYGYTF
TGTGCCGGGGGGGCGAACTATGGCTACACCTTC
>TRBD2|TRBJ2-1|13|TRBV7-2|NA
CASSSPGGDEQFF
TGTGCCAGCAGCTCCCCGGGGGGAGATGAGCAGTTCTTC
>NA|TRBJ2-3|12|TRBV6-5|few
CASRASGDTQYF
TGTGCCAGCAGGGCTTCTGGAGATACGCAGTATTTT
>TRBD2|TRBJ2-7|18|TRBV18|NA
CASSLISLAGPFTWEQYF
TGTGCCAGCTCACTGATCTCACTAGCGGGACCTTTCACGTGGGAGCAGTACTTC
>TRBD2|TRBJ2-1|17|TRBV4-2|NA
CASSQVAGGTSYNEQFF
TGTGCCAGCAGCCAGGTAGCGGGGGGAACTTCCTACAATGAGCAGTTCTTC
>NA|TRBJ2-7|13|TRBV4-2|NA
CASSQREWVEQYF
TGTGCCAGCAGCCAAAGGGAGTGGGTCGAGCAGTACTTC
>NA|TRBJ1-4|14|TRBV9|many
CASSFQGTNEKLFF
TGTGCCAGCAGTTTCCAGGGTACCAATGAAAAACTGTTTTTT
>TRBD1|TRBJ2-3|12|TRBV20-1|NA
CSTTGVTDTQYF
TGCAGCACGACAGGGGTTACAGATACGCAGTATTTT
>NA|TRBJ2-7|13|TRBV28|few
CASSPPLKGEQYF
TGTGCCAGCAGTCCCCCCCTTAAGGGCGAGCAGTACTTC
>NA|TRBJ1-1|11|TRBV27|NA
CASIKGGQAFF
TGTGCCAGCATAAAGGGGGGGCAAGCTTTCTTT
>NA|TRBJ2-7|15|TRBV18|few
CASFNTQELGYEQYF
TGTGCCAGCTTCAATACGCAGGAATTGGGATACGAGCAGTACTTC
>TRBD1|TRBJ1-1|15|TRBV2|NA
CASRFYGQGNTEAFF
TGTGCCAGCAGATTCTACGGACAGGGGAACACTGAAGCTTTCTTT
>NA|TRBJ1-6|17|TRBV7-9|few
CASSARSSPKYNSPLHF
TGTGCCAGCAGCGCGAGGTCCTCCCCTAAATATAATTCACCCCTCCACTTT
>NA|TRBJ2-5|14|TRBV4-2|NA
CASSQGGPGETQYF
TGTGCCAGCAGCCAAGGGGGGCCAGGAGAGACCCAGTACTTC
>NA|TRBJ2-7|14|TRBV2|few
CASSDRSEIYEQYF
TGTGCCAGCAGTGACAGGTCCGAAATTTACGAGCAGTACTTC
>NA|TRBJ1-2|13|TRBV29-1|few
CSASWTRGSGYTF
TGCAGCGCATCCTGGACTCGAGGGAGTGGCTACACCTTC
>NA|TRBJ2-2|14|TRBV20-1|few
CSTIDRVGTGELFF
TGCAGTACTATTGATAGGGTGGGCACCGGGGAGCTGTTTTTT
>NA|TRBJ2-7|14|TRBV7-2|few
CASSSDLGSYEQYF
TGTGCCAGCAGCTCGGACCTGGGGTCCTACGAGCAGTACTTC
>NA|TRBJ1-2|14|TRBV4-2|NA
CASSQDRGPYGYTF
TGTGCCAGCAGCCAAGATCGGGGTCCCTATGGCTACACCTTC
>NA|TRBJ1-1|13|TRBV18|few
CASSPWDGGEAFF
TGTGCCAGCTCACCGTGGGACGGGGGTGAAGCTTTCTTT
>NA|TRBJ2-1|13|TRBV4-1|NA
CASSQDREGPRFF
TGCGCCAGCAGCCAAGATCGTGAAGGGCCGAGGTTCTTC
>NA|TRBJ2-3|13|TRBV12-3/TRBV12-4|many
CASSQGDGDTQYF
TGTGCCAGCAGTCAAGGGGACGGAGATACGCAGTATTTT
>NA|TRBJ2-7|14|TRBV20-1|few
CSARVRLIAHEQYF
TGCAGTGCTAGAGTCCGGCTCATAGCCCACGAGCAGTACTTC
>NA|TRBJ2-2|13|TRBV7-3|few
CASSLKQTGELFF
TGTGCCAGCAGCTTAAAACAAACCGGGGAGCTGTTTTTT
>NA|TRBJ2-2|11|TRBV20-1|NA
CSARGPRLQFF
TGCAGTGCTAGGGGGCCCCGGTTGCAGTTTTTT
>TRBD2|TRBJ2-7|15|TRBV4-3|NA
CASSLRGAGPYEQYF
TGCGCCAGCAGCCTTCGTGGAGCGGGACCCTACGAGCAGTACTTC
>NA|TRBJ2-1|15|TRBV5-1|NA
CASSLTDSPYNEQFF
TGCGCCAGCAGCTTAACGGACAGTCCCTACAATGAGCAGTTCTTC
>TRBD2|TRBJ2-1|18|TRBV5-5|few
CASSLGTSGRRSYNEQFF
TGTGCCAGCAGCTTGGGGACTAGCGGGAGACGCTCCTACAATGAGCAGTTCTTC
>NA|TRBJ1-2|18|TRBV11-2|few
CASSLKGKVPTSNYGYTF
TGTGCCAGCAGCTTAAAGGGGAAAGTCCCTACCTCTAACTATGGCTACACCTTC
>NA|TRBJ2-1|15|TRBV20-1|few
CSARQPLTGIDEQFF
TGCAGTGCTAGGCAACCCTTAACAGGGATCGATGAGCAGTTCTTC
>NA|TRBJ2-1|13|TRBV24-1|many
CATSDYGDNEQFF
TGTGCCACCAGTGATTATGGGGACAATGAGCAGTTCTTC
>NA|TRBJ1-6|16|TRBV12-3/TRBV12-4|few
CASSPKRQDQHSPLHF
TGTGCCAGCAGCCCTAAGAGACAGGACCAGCATTCACCCCTCCACTTT
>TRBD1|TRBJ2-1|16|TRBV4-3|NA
CASSHHTRDRDNEQFF
TGCGCCAGCAGCCACCACACCCGGGACAGAGACAATGAGCAGTTCTTC
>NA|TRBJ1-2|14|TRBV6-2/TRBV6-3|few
CASSLHRAIYGYTF
TGTGCCAGCAGCCTGCACCGGGCCATATATGGCTACACCTTC
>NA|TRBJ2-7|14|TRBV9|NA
CASSRKRGDSEQYF
TGTGCCAGCAGCAGAAAGAGGGGGGATAGCGAGCAGTACTTC
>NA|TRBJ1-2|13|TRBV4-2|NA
CASGRKGRNGYTF
TGTGCCAGCGGCCGGAAGGGGCGGAATGGCTACACCTTC
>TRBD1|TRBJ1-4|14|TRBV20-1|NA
CSATNRGLNEKLFF
TGCAGTGCGACCAACAGGGGGCTTAATGAAAAACTGTTTTTT
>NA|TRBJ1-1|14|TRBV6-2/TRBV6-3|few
CASSYSPRRSGAFF
TGTGCCAGCAGTTACTCTCCCCGCCGGAGCGGAGCTTTCTTT
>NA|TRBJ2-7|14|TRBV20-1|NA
CSARAPLAGSEQYF
TGCAGTGCTAGAGCCCCCCTAGCAGGAAGCGAGCAGTACTTC
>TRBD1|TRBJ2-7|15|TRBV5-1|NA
CASSLTGQGVFEQYF
TGCGCCAGCAGCTTGACCGGACAGGGAGTCTTCGAGCAGTACTTC
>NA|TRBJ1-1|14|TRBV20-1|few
CSARPSNMNTEAFF
TGCAGTGCTAGACCCTCCAACATGAACACTGAAGCTTTCTTT
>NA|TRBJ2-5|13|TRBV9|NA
CASSVQRSETQYF
TGTGCCAGCAGCGTTCAGCGCTCGGAGACCCAGTACTTC
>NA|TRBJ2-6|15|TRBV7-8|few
CASRVRGGGANVLTF
TGTGCCAGCAGAGTCAGGGGTGGAGGGGCCAACGTCCTGACTTTC
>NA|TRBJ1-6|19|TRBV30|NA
CAWSVKGIRTLRFNSPLHF
TGTGCCTGGAGTGTAAAAGGTATTAGGACACTTCGATTTAATTCACCCCTCCACTTT
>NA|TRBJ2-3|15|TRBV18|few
CASSPFTGGTDTQYF
TGTGCCAGCTCACCCTTCACTGGTGGCACAGATACGCAGTATTTT
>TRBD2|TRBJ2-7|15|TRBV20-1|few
CSASGTSGGTYEQYF
TGCAGTGCTAGCGGGACTAGCGGGGGTACCTACGAGCAGTACTTC
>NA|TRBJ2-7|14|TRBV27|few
CASSLSTGYYEQYF
TGTGCCAGCAGTTTATCAACAGGTTACTACGAGCAGTACTTC
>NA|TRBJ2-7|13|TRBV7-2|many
CASSLGSLWKQYF
TGTGCCAGCAGCCTAGGGTCCCTTTGGAAGCAGTACTTC
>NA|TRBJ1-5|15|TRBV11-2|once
CASSWGRWGNQPQHF
TGTGCCAGCAGCTGGGGAAGGTGGGGCAATCAGCCCCAGCATTTT
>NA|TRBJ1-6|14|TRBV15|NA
CATSRDREVSPLHF
TGTGCCACCAGCAGAGACAGGGAGGTGTCACCCCTCCACTTT